Given below is one TCR beta chain in context. CDR1 is SGHRS, CDR2 YFSETQ, per germline. The length of the CDR3 is 13 residues. The V end lost 7 bases, the J end lost 4 bases, and 13 bases lay between the germline ends. TCRdb analysed the 5' RACE reads with MiXCR anew, one entry per CDR3 protein. The sample has roughly 240,000 distinct CDR3 sequences, about 16% seen once. This sample was taken from a study of T-cell memory formation after mild COVID-19. The sequenced material came from PBMCs or a T cell subset sorted from them (not recorded which). The chain carries TRBV5-1 and TRBJ2-3; D gene unclear. The TCR comes from a man between 18 and 35 years old who had mild COVID-19 (a few samples of this study predate the infection). Cell type and time point are not known. The CDR3 DNA reads TGCGCCAGCGCTGCGTCGGGTGCAGATACGCAGTATTTT. Protein: CASAASGADTQYF.